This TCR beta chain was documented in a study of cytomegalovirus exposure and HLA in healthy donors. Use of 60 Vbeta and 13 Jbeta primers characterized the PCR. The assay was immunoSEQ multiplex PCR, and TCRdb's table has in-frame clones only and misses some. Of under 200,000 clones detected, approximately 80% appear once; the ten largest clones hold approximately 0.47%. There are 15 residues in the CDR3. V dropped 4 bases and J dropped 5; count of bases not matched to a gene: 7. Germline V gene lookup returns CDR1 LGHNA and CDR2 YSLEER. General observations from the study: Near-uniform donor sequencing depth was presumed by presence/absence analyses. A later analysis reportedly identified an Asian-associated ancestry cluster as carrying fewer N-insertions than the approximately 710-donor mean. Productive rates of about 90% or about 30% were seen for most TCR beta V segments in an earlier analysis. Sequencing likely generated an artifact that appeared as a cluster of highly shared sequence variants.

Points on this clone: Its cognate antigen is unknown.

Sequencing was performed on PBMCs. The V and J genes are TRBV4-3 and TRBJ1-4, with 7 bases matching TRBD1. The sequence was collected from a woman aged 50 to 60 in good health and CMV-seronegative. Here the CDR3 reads CASSPYGTENEKLFF. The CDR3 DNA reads TGCGCCAGCAGCCCATATGGGACAGAGAATGAAAAACTGTTTTTT.